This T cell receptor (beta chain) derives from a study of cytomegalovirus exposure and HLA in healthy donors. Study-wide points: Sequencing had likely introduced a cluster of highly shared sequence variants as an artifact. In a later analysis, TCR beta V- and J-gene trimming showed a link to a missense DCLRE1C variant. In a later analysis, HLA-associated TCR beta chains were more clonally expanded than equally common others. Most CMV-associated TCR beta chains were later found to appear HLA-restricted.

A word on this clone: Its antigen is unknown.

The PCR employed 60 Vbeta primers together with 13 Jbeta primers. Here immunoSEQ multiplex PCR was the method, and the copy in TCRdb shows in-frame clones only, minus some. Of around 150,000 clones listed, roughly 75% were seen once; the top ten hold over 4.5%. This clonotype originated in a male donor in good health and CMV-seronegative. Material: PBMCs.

CDR3 sequence: CASSYSPGQKDSPLHF. The DNA for the CDR3 is TGTGCCAGCAGTTACTCCCCGGGACAGAAGGATTCACCCCTCCACTTT. The chain links TRBV6-5 to TRBJ1-6; TRBD1 aligns across 7 bases. The CDR3 covers 16 residues. The J segment lost 8 bases and the V segment lost 0 bases, leaving 7 bases of the junction unmatched. Germline assignment: CDR1 MNHEY and CDR2 SVGAGI.